This TCR beta chain is drawn from a study of B cell selection in AIRE deficiency. Sorting defined conventional CD4 T cells as CD4+CD127+. The length of the CDR3 is 14 residues. From germline, CDR1 is MNHEY and CDR2 SVGAGI. With 0 bases removed from V and 1 base from J, the gap between germline ends came to 6 bases. Whole-study results and caveats: Only about 9.3% of approximately 3,700 shared Treg sequences were patient-specific; 30% to 35% healthy-specific. TCRbeta-only data showed about 35% of shared healthy Treg sequences in healthy Tconv. Shared Treg sequences were biased toward short CDR3s with few non-templated nucleotide insertions.

Here immunoSEQ multiplex PCR was the method, and the copy in TCRdb shows in-frame clones only, minus some. The sample has roughly 23,000 clones, roughly 97% seen once. Turning to this clone: As yet, its antigen is unknown. The same CDR3 can be traced to other DNA sequences in this sample.

The gene calls are TRBV6-5 and TRBJ1-1; unclear D gene. Sequenced material: conventional CD4+ T cells sorted from PBMCs. The sequence derives from a human donor with AIRE deficiency. As DNA, the CDR3 is TGTGCCAGCAGTTACTCTCGGGAGAACACTGAAGCTTTCTTT. Protein: CASSYSRENTEAFF.